This TCR beta chain came from a study of OX40 agonist ivuxolimab in advanced cancers. Study in general: Of mixed ages from about 23 to 85 and averaging about 65 years, the group was almost 85% male.

This clone appeared a single time. The trim removed 8 bases at V and 3 bases at J, leaving 8 bases unmatched. Germline values: CDR1 SNHLY, CDR2 FYNNEI. The CDR3 covers 17 residues. The repertoire was sequenced with immunoSEQ multiplex PCR; TCRdb's copy has only in-frame clones and lacks some. The repertoire has tens of thousands of clones, around 80% of them found once; the top ten carry approximately 1.2%. Systemic immunosuppression or autoimmune disease history was grounds to exclude patients. This sample comprised CD4+ or CD8+ T cells sorted from blood, obtained in a trial of the OX40 agonist ivuxolimab. The rearrangement links TRBV2 to TRBJ1-6; 12 positions match TRBD1. This TCR was recovered from an adult with an advanced solid tumor such as melanoma, head and neck, liver or kidney cancer. CDR3 in amino acids: CASGDRGLGLYNSPLHF. DNA for the CDR3: TGTGCCAGCGGGGACAGGGGGCTAGGTCTCTATAATTCACCCCTCCACTTT.